The clone carrying this TCR beta chain was observed a few times. Distinct nucleotide sequences in the sample also encode this CDR3. As handled by the study authors: Reference gene primer amplification gave nucleated cell count estimates. Data came from immunoSEQ multiplex PCR; TCRdb stores just in-frame clones and leaves some out. V, J and clone size are those of that table, while D and trimming were read from the DNA. In the table there are some 150,000 clones, 70% to 90% of which are singletons. Germline-derived CDR1 and CDR2 are KGHDR and SFDVKD. There are 14 residues in the CDR3. Trimming at V came to 4 bases and at J to 7 bases, leaving 4 bases not matched to a gene. The record originates from a study of blood T cell repertoires in COVID-19. About the study: From the United States, Italy and Spain came samples of acute and convalescent COVID-19. The analysed material was cDNA or gDNA that came from T cells, B-cell-depleted T cells, or PBMCs.

Sequenced material: peripheral blood. The genes are TRBV24-1 and TRBJ1-2; TRBD1 matches 11 bases. The sequence came from a human donor with acute or convalescent COVID-19. The donor label of this sample is uncertain. CDR3 amino acids: CATSEGQGAVGYTF. The CDR3 DNA sequence: TGTGCCACCAGTGAAGGACAGGGGGCGGTTGGCTACACCTTC.